The 19 T cell receptor beta chains listed next were all sequenced from one sample in a study of beta chain features in type 1 diabetes. Notes on the study in general: Shorter TCRB CDR3s, moderately but significantly so, marked every one of the four CD4+ subsets in Type 1 diabetes patients.

Which antigens these TCRs recognize remains unknown. Sequencing targeted expressed TCRB transcripts, as all isolated RNA had been reverse transcribed. This table comes from immunoSEQ multiplex PCR, and its TCRdb copy is limited to in-frame clones, with some not included. The sample has hundreds of thousands of clones, roughly 10% seen once. Sequenced: naive CD4+ T cells from blood. The source is a man aged 30 to 39 with type 1 diabetes.

This chain links TRBV10-3 with TRBJ1-1; 9 nucleotides line up with TRBD1. V lost 10 bases, J lost 3 bases, and 6 bases stayed unmatched. The V gene's germline CDR1 is ENHRY and CDR2 SYGVKD. There are 13 residues in the CDR3. Here the CDR3 DNA reads TGTGCCACCAAACAGGGGGCGGACACTGAAGCTTTCTTT. This gives the protein CATKQGADTEAFF.

This clone was seen more than once but under ten times. The chain carries TRBV10-2 and TRBJ1-2; D is ambiguous. Trimming shortened V by 2 bases and J by 3 bases, and 7 bases separated the two germline ends. The length of the CDR3 is 13 residues. From germline, CDR1 is WSHSY and CDR2 SAAADI. As DNA, the CDR3 is TGCGCCAGCAGTGAGCAGGAAGACTATGGCTACACCTTC. It codes for CASSEQEDYGYTF.

The V gene is TRBV19, the J gene TRBJ1-1; D is unresolved. The V end was cut by 5 bases, the J end by 2 bases, with 9 bases between. This CDR3 spans 13 amino acids. Per germline, CDR1 LNHDA and CDR2 SQIVND (reference sequence). In DNA form, the CDR3 reads TGTGCCAGTAGTGGTAGAGTAAACACTGAAGCTTTCTTT. This gives the protein CASSGRVNTEAFF.

This clone was seen a handful of times. The chain links TRBV18 to TRBJ2-5; a weak D match, TRBD1 (5 bases). The ends were cut back, 2 bases at V and 5 bases at J, with 9 bases in the middle. Germline CDR1 is KGHSH and CDR2 is LQKENI. The CDR3 totals 13 residues. Here the CDR3 reads CASSPAGLETQYF. In DNA, the CDR3 is TGTGCCAGCTCACCAGCAGGGCTCGAGACCCAGTACTTC.

Only a few counts were recorded for this clone. The chain employs TRBV9 and TRBJ1-4, with 12 bases matching TRBD1. CDR1 is SGDLS and CDR2 is YYNGEE in the germline V gene. V shed 0 bases, J shed 8 bases, and the junction held 2 bases outside the gene matches. The CDR3 is made up of 15 amino acids. CDR3 in amino acids: CASSVGDRGLEKLFF. As DNA, the CDR3 is TGTGCCAGCAGCGTAGGGGACAGGGGGCTCGAAAAACTGTTTTTT.

There are a few counts of this clone. This chain uses TRBV25-1 with TRBJ1-2; D may be TRBD1 (5 bases). Deletions cut 8 bases from V and 4 bases from J, with 11 bases between. There are 12 residues in the CDR3. Germline CDR1 is MGHDK and CDR2 is SYGVNS. CDR3 in DNA: TGTGCCAGCCGCGGGACGTCCTATGGCTACACCTTC. Amino acid sequence: CASRGTSYGYTF.

There are a few counts of this clone. This chain connects TRBV7-9 to TRBJ2-5; the D gene is possibly TRBD2 (6 bases). V gave up 4 bases and J gave up 5 bases, with 11 bases separating them. Germline CDR1 reads SEHNR; CDR2 reads FQNEAQ (reference sequence). CDR3 size: 13 residues. The CDR3 coding sequence is TGTGCCAGCAGCTCCCGGGGGACGGAGACCCAGTACTTC. Encoded protein: CASSSRGTETQYF.

The gene calls are TRBV5-1 and TRBJ2-7, with D uncertain. V was clipped by 0 bases and J by 2 bases, with 9 bases between them. The CDR3 is made up of 14 amino acids. Per the germline V gene, CDR1 is SGHRS and CDR2 is YFSETQ. DNA for the CDR3: TGCGCCAGCAGCTTGGACCGCGGCGCCTACGAGCAGTACTTC. As protein: CASSLDRGAYEQYF. Full variable domain (rest looked up from reference TRBV5-1 and TRBJ2-7): KAGVTQTPRYLIKTRGQQVTLSCSPISGHRSVSWYQQTPGQGLQFLFEYFSETQRNKGNFPGRFSGRQFSNSRSEMNVSTLELGDSALYLCASSLDRGAYEQYFGPGTRLTVT.

The rearrangement links TRBV9 to TRBJ2-2; TRBD1 aligns across 7 bases. V lost 3 bases, J lost 2 bases, and 10 bases stayed unmatched. Germline lookup yields CDR1 SGDLS and CDR2 YYNGEE. The CDR3 extends over 17 amino acids. CDR3 bases: TGTGCCAGCAGCGCCTTTTCCGGGACAGCTAACACCGGGGAGCTGTTTTTT. Its translation: CASSAFSGTANTGELFF.

The chain employs TRBV11-2 and TRBJ2-7; D remains unclear. V lost 3 bases, J lost 7 bases, and 7 bases lay in between. The germline V gene has CDR1 SGHAT and CDR2 FQNNGV. This CDR3 is built from 11 residues. The CDR3, as DNA: TGTGCCAGCAGCTTCCGGCGGGAGCAGTACTTC. The encoded protein is CASSFRREQYF.

The chain joins TRBV28 to TRBJ1-1; D call uncertain. V was pared by 6 bases and J by 0 bases, with 8 bases between. CDR1 is MDHEN and CDR2 is SYDVKM in the germline V gene. The CDR3 extends over 13 amino acids. For the CDR3, the DNA is TGTGCCAGCAGGCCGAGTGTGAACACTGAAGCTTTCTTT. Translating it yields CASRPSVNTEAFF.

V is TRBV18 and J is TRBJ2-5; D is uncertain. The CDR3 loop spans 12 amino acids. The germline V and J ends were trimmed by 6 bases and 4 bases, with 9 bases remaining between them. Germline V gene data show CDR1 as KGHSH and CDR2 as LQKENI. CDR3 amino acids: CASSPSGETQYF. The CDR3 nucleotides read TGTGCCAGCTCGCCTTCGGGAGAGACCCAGTACTTC. Supplemented by reference TRBV18 and TRBJ2-5, the full variable domain reads NAGVMQNPRHLVRRRGQEARLRCSPMKGHSHVYWYRQLPEEGLKFMVYLQKENIIDESGMPKERFSAEFPKEGPSILRIQQVVRGDSAAYFCASSPSGETQYFGPGTRLLVL.

The DNA for the CDR3 is TGTGCCAGCAACCTACGGGGGCGGGGGGCTATTCAGCCCCAGCATTTT. This gives the protein CASNLRGRGAIQPQHF. V gene TRBV28 combines with J gene TRBJ1-5; D might be TRBD1 (6 bases). From germline, CDR1 is MDHEN and CDR2 SYDVKM. V shed 7 bases and J shed 6 bases, with 22 bases lying between them. The CDR3 loop spans 16 amino acids. The whole variable domain, filled in from reference TRBV28 and TRBJ1-5, reads DVKVTQSSRYLVKRTGEKVFLECVQDMDHENMFWYRQDPGLGLRLIYFSYDVKMKEKGDIPEGYSVSREKKERFSLILESASTNQTSMYLCASNLRGRGAIQPQHFGDGTRLSIL.

The rearrangement links TRBV7-3 to TRBJ2-7; 8 positions match TRBD2. The ends lost 5 bases at V and 1 base at J; junction bases unmatched: 1. This CDR3 contains 13 residues. Per germline, CDR1 SGHTA and CDR2 FQGTGA. CDR3 sequence: CASSPSGSYEQYF. As DNA, the CDR3 is TGTGCCAGCAGCCCTAGCGGGTCCTACGAGCAGTACTTC.

The rearrangement links TRBV5-4 to TRBJ1-1; TRBD1 might be the D (5 bases). Looked up from germline, CDR1 is SGHNT and CDR2 is YYREEE (reference sequence). The CDR3 totals 16 residues. Trimming left V 3 bases short and J 2 bases short, with 17 bases between. CDR3 sequence: CASSSILDIRNTEAFF. DNA for the CDR3: TGTGCCAGCAGCTCGATTCTGGACATCCGAAACACTGAAGCTTTCTTT.

In its sample, this clone was seen a few times. The chain links TRBV2 to TRBJ2-7; D perhaps matches TRBD2 (6 bases). Trimming removed 2 bases from V and 3 bases from J, with 14 bases in between. This CDR3 comprises 15 residues. CDR1 is SNHLY, CDR2 FYNNEI, per germline. The CDR3 coding sequence is TGTGCCAGCAGTGAAATGGGCAGGAGGGGCTACGAGCAGTACTTC. Translated, it gives CASSEMGRRGYEQYF.

This clone was counted a few times. The V and J genes are TRBV9 and TRBJ2-2; D may be TRBD2 (6 bases). This CDR3 spans 14 amino acids. The V and J ends lost 2 bases and 6 bases respectively, with 11 bases between them. Germline V gene sequence: CDR1 SGDLS, CDR2 YYNGEE. The CDR3 sequence is CASSVGLGAGELFF. CDR3 nucleotides: TGTGCCAGCAGCGTGGGACTTGGGGCCGGGGAGCTGTTTTTT.

The chain combines TRBV28 with TRBJ2-1, with 9 bases lining up with TRBD2. Germline loops: CDR1 MDHEN, CDR2 SYDVKM. CDR3 length equals 17 residues. V trimming: 5 bases; J trimming: 4 bases; junction bases outside the gene matches: 12. The CDR3 nucleotides are TGTGCCAGCAGTGGCCTTGGGGGAGCGGGGGGTTACAATGAGCAGTTCTTC. This translates into CASSGLGGAGGYNEQFF.

This clone showed up just a few times. This CDR3 is also generated by other DNA sequences in the sample. The rearrangement links TRBV4-2 to TRBJ1-5; 10 nucleotides align to TRBD1. The CDR3 totals 13 residues. Looked up from germline, CDR1 is LGHNA and CDR2 is YNFKEQ. Trimming removed 3 bases from V and 7 bases from J; junction bases left unmatched: 0. The CDR3 DNA reads as TGTGCCAGCAGCCAGGACAGGGGGCAGCCCCAGCATTTT. It codes for CASSQDRGQPQHF.